This T cell receptor beta chain was observed in a study of T-cell reconstitution after alpha-beta-depleted transplantation in children. Molecular barcoding with unique molecular identifiers was used for the TCRbeta library. TCRdb processed the PCR reads anew with MiXCR; each CDR3 protein has one entry. Counted here are roughly 400,000 distinct CDR3 sequences, around 21% occurring once; the ten biggest clones make up 3.5% to 4%. The V and J ends lost 7 bases and 10 bases respectively, with 17 bases between them. From germline, CDR1 is SQVTM and CDR2 ANQGSEA. CDR3 length: 11 amino acids. This clonotype was seen a few times.

This TCR was sampled from a human donor who donated a stem cell graft to a child with acute myeloid leukemia. The specimen comprised PBMCs from the stem cell graft donor, sampled from the stem cell graft. V and J are TRBV29-1 and TRBJ2-7, with D uncertain. The CDR3 DNA is TGCAGCGCCCATGAAGGGAATCTCCAGTACTTC. Its translation: CSAHEGNLQYF.